The clone carrying this T cell receptor (beta chain) was seen more than once but under ten times. This specimen comes from a study of blood T cell repertoires in COVID-19. Background on the study: Whether acute or convalescent, the COVID-19 samples came from the United States, Italy and Spain. Sample material is recorded as cDNA or gDNA derived from T cells, B-cell-depleted T cells, or PBMCs.

Per the study methods: Estimation of nucleated cell counts was performed using reference gene primer amplification. Libraries were prepared by immunoSEQ multiplex PCR; TCRdb keeps only in-frame clonotypes and omits some of them. Clone size and V and J calls were adopted from that table, with D and trimming inferred from the DNA. The table records around 450,000 clones, around 89% of them present only once. Trimming took 7 bases from V and 1 from J, leaving 14 bases between them. Germline V gene sequence: CDR1 MDHEN, CDR2 SYDVKM. The CDR3 runs 15 residues. This clonotype was obtained from a woman aged 25 to 39 with acute or convalescent COVID-19. Sample: peripheral blood. The rearrangement joins TRBV28 to TRBJ1-3; no firm D call. CDR3 DNA sequence: TGTGCCAGCATGAGAAGGTCGGGTTCTGGAAACACCATATATTTT. Its protein is CASMRRSGSGNTIYF.